This T cell receptor (beta chain) was obtained from a study of cytomegalovirus exposure and HLA in healthy donors (dated by TCRdb to the late 2010s). A note on the overall study: In an earlier analysis of about 560 of the donors, 250 to 350 Gb of sequence data and some 100 million unique TCR beta sequences from about 180 million T cells were reported. An earlier analysis of several hundred of the donors used high-throughput TCR beta sequencing to judge whether each TCR beta V gene segment behaved as functional or pseudogenic. Of the roughly 390 genotyped donors, approximately 83% fell in the genetic ancestry cluster associated with self-reported Caucasian donors. Among almost 400 genotyped donors of the cohort, an average of 235,054 unique TCR beta nucleotide sequences were sequenced per donor, 15% to 20% of them non-productive. A later genetic analysis used genome-wide SNP genotypes for about 65% of the 666 donors, treating that subset as a discovery cohort. About 280 gigabases of sequencing data and around 88 million unique TCR sequences made up an early release that covered about 640 HLA-typed donors. A later analysis re-examined previously published TCR beta repertoires from over 500 donors and added high-resolution HLA genotyping to investigate patterns of TCR occurrence. Every discovery cohort repertoire had been produced on one sequencing platform. Along with the approximately 700-subject first cohort, a separate validation cohort of over 90 different subjects was used. The number of donors typed differed by locus, with roughly 629-640 for A, B, C, DRB1 and DQB1, roughly 520 for DQA1, about 610 for DPA1, and over 400 for DPB1. Donor age, sex, ethnicity and CMV serostatus were compiled together with the repertoire data. The T cell repertoires of several hundred subjects were profiled by immunosequencing and related to cytomegalovirus serostatus. To predict cytomegalovirus infection status, the study brought together high-throughput TCR immunosequencing, statistical association of individual TCRs with disease status, and machine learning. The later analysis used no new phenotypic data to find candidate immune exposures, relying instead on TCR beta sequences and their occurrence across donors. Four to six DR-DQ haplotypes were handled as single units for association and clustering because linkage in the cohort was strong. The study was designed to test whether signatures of past pathogen exposure could be identified by cataloging public T cell receptors. HLA typing included class I and class II loci at four-digit resolution.

Points on this clone: The specificity of this receptor is unknown. No per-base quality is available; no much larger clone lies one base away.

Broad study findings and their caveats: A few of the identified cytomegalovirus-associated TCR beta chains were confirmed in vitro to be specific for cytomegalovirus antigens. According to a later analysis, parvovirus B19, influenza, CMV and Epstein-Barr virus appeared linked to several top co-occurrence clusters. In an earlier analysis of a few hundred of the donors, most TCR beta V segments were observed in productive rearrangements about 87% or about 30% of the time, broadly matching IMGT annotations. A group of highly shared sequence variants was considered likely to be a technical artifact of the sequencing pipeline. The presence/absence analyses assumed that sequencing depth was roughly uniform across donors, and that assumption may not be true. A later genetic analysis associated a missense DCLRE1C variant with V-gene and J-gene trimming of TCR beta chains, and an independent cohort replicated the association. In a later analysis, most CMV-associated TCR beta chains were found to appear HLA-restricted, with HLA associations seemingly driven largely by CMV exposure. Strong co-occurrence of HLA alleles, especially DR and DQ, made assigning TCR associations to individual alleles difficult. The cohort was sequenced for TCR beta chains only, and without alpha or paired-chain data the features that could be detected were limited. A further reported finding was that TCR beta sequences accurately predicted the HLA-A and HLA-B alleles for most subjects in the first cohort. The only immune exposure information available for the cohort was CMV serostatus. In a later analysis, TCR association rates were found to vary across HLA loci, with the most associated TCRs seen for DRB1 alleles and the fewest for HLA-C alleles. In a later genetic analysis, fewer N-insertions in productive TCRs were reported among donors in an Asian-associated ancestry cluster than the approximately 710-donor mean. Correlated functional status among segregating V segments might be attributable to linkage disequilibrium, but an unknown experimental factor could not be ruled out. The authors suggested that the approach could potentially be extended to other disease states and immunological phenotypes. Compared with equally common non-associated chains, HLA-associated TCR beta chains in a later analysis were more clonally expanded and had lower generation probabilities. Because the 87-base-pair reads could not distinguish some IMGT-functional V segments, including TRBV6-2 and TRBV6-3, those segments were excluded. A later analysis associated 15,000 to 20,000 TCR beta sequences with specific HLA alleles at a false discovery rate of 0.05. Because counts were too low, some 17 rarely observed V segments, including chromosome 9 orphons, were excluded from the earlier analysis of roughly 580 of the donors. The classifier was reported to diagnose cytomegalovirus status with high specificity and sensitivity in both the original and validation cohorts. Because HLA typing was unavailable for some donors at each locus, only the typed subset was used in association tests. The study gave a list of more than 150 TCR beta chains associated with cytomegalovirus. Most TCR sequences were seen in very few donors, while some public TCRs were found in many individuals.

In total, approximately 690 healthy bone marrow donors made up the cohort. Cohort members were all nominally healthy when sampled, although unrecorded immune exposures were likely present. The donor tested CMV seronegative and was one of the 352 seronegative cohort members. A peripheral blood sample was provided by each donor, and peripheral blood mononuclear cells were used for TCR beta sequencing. Genomic DNA was extracted from the blood cell samples with the Qiagen DNeasy Blood Extraction Kit. Libraries were constructed by the immunoSEQ multiplex PCR assay. For the multiplex PCR, a mixture combining 60 forward primers for TCR Vbeta segments and 13 reverse primers for TCR Jbeta segments was used. The CDR3 region of rearranged TCR beta genes was amplified from genomic DNA with a multiplex PCR assay. Amplified TCR beta libraries were sequenced as 87-base-pair reads on the Illumina HiSeq System. From the authors' description of their analysis: In a later analysis, around 80 million unique TCR beta chains were counted across the roughly 670 repertoires, and about 10 million of these chains were shared by at least two donors. A nearest-neighbor algorithm error-corrected the raw reads and collapsed the reads into unique sequences, merging closely related sequences to remove PCR and sequencing errors. Alignment of CDR3 sequences to IMGT reference sequences was used to assign V, D and J gene segments. For a sequence to be retained, a match of at least six nucleotides was required to both a V gene segment and a J gene segment. Rearrangements were classified as productive when the CDR3 lacked stop codons and remained in frame with V and J, and all other rearrangements were classified as non-productive. CDR3 was defined by IMGT convention, running from the second conserved V-encoded cysteine to the conserved J-encoded phenylalanine. Sequences without an unambiguous match to a single V gene segment were excluded from the earlier analysis of several hundred of the donors. In an earlier analysis of approximately 610 of the donors, V segments were called functional above 56.7% productive rearrangements and were called segregating when the between-donor standard deviation exceeded 5%. A statistical classification framework was built to diagnose cytomegalovirus status from the catalog of TCR beta chain sequences. In a later analysis, TCR nucleotide sequences were compared against IMGT/GENE-DB human TR gene sequences so that V and J genes could be assigned. In a later analysis, CDR3 sequences and most-parsimonious VDJ recombination scenarios were assigned using the TCRdist pipeline. In a later analysis, each TCR beta chain was defined by its CDR3 amino acid sequence together with its V-gene family, and reads lacking a unique V-gene family were excluded. In a later analysis, 450 to 600 highly shared, low-generation-probability nucleotide sequences were removed to address suspected cross-contamination and a sequencing artifact. In a later analysis, a clonal expansion index was calculated for each public chain from normalized within-repertoire ranks of inferred template counts. In a later analysis, generation probabilities were computed using a VDJ recombination model fitted to out-of-frame rearrangements, and the results were checked against IGoR. Hypergeometric tests were used in a later analysis to score TCR-TCR, TCR-HLA and TCR-CMV co-occurrence, with a repertoire-size bias correction applied to the TCR pairs. In a later analysis, false discovery rates were estimated by permuting HLA or CMV assignments 20 times. A later analysis grouped co-occurring TCRs with DBSCAN, adding TCRdist sequence similarity when clustering within HLA-allele-positive subsets. Co-occurrence clustering excluded repertoires with fewer than 30,000 or more than 120,000 public chains, plus five with anomalous nucleotide sharing. What TCRdb holds here is the immuneACCESS table cut down to in-frame rearrangements. Part of the clones is not present; checked against another copy, under half of the missing clones reflect an unresolved V gene, and the others are unexplained. For V, J and clone size, that table is used; D and trimming come from the DNA. A total of over 150,000 clones appear in this sample, 70% to 90% of them only once. Of the sample, about 2.4% is held by the ten largest clones.

Trimming accounts for 1 base at V and 1 base at J, while the number of junction bases matched to no gene is 7. The CDR3 starts with the cysteine, ends with the phenylalanine, and has 16 residues. This entry keeps only the CDR3 DNA: 48 bases, framed from base 1. CDR1 and CDR2 are drawn from the germline V gene: SGHTA, FQGNSA. The receptor was isolated from a male donor in good health and CMV-seronegative. The chain is made from TRBV7-2 and TRBJ2-7; 7 nucleotides in the junction match TRBD2. Sequenced input: PBMCs. The nucleotide sequence is TGTGCCAGCAGCTTAGAATTCCAGCGGGGATCCTACGAGCAGTACTTC. Its protein product is CASSLEFQRGSYEQYF.